The source of this T cell receptor beta chain is a study of blood T cell repertoires in COVID-19 (TCRdb year 2020). Study-wide context: Samples covering the acute and convalescent phases of COVID-19 were provided by collaborators in the United States, Italy and Spain. The prospective study material was composed of cDNA or gDNA derived from T cells, B-cell-depleted T cells, or PBMCs. A de-identified subject ID, COVID-19 status, age in years and sex were almost always included in the sample metadata. Where HLA class I and class II types were available, the types were taken from metadata supplied by the sample provider, not from assay-based typing. The repertoires were released in a freely available public database meant as a resource for research on the immune response to SARS-CoV-2. The samples were drawn from two sources: the first 160 participants of the ongoing ImmuneRACE study, and some 1,300 subjects contributed by 6 global collaborators. The dataset comprised deeply sampled blood TCRbeta repertoires from subjects exposed to, actively infected with, or recovered from COVID-19.

This clone was picked up one time. Its antigen is currently not known. Base-call qualities are not available, and no considerably larger clone is one nucleotide away. CDR1 and CDR2 (SGHVS, FNYEAQ) derive from the germline V gene. The CDR3 measures 16 amino acids from cysteine to phenylalanine. Of all the DNA, just the CDR3 is kept, 48 bases in frame from base 1. V trim: 5 bases; J trim: 13 bases; unmatched bases: 19. Each collaborating institution followed its own protocols to collect whole blood in K2EDTA tubes. For TCRbeta analysis, collaborators shipped samples in one of three forms: frozen whole blood, isolated PBMCs, or DNA extracted from either of those sample types. General study outcomes and caveats: Clinical and demographic metadata were provided uncurated, with the amount varying by source and participant.

The immunoSEQ Assay, a bias-controlled multiplex PCR, was used to amplify TCRbeta CDR3 regions from genomic DNA. Per the original workflow: The number of nucleated cells in each sample was estimated by amplification of reference gene primers within the assay. Sequence reads were collapsed and filtered to measure the absolute abundance of every unique TCRbeta CDR3 rearrangement. Productive Simpson clonality was computed per sample as the square root of Simpson's diversity index over productive rearrangements. TCRdb holds this immuneACCESS table with in-frame rearrangements only. Some clones are missing; in checked studies, unresolved V genes explain under half, and the rest has no known cause. The V and J calls and clone size are taken from that table; D and trimming were inferred from the DNA. The sample table lists 80,000 or so clones, approximately 86% of them with a count of one. 15% to 20% of the sample is taken by the ten largest.

This receptor was obtained from a human donor in a cohort sampled during active COVID-19. This chain joins TRBV7-6 to TRBJ2-2; TRBD1 lines up with 7 middle nucleotides. Sequencing used peripheral blood. The DNA sequence is given as TGTGCCAGCAGCGGTTGGCCGGGACAGAGGTCGGATACGCTGTTTTTT. Its product reads: CASSGWPGQRSDTLFF.